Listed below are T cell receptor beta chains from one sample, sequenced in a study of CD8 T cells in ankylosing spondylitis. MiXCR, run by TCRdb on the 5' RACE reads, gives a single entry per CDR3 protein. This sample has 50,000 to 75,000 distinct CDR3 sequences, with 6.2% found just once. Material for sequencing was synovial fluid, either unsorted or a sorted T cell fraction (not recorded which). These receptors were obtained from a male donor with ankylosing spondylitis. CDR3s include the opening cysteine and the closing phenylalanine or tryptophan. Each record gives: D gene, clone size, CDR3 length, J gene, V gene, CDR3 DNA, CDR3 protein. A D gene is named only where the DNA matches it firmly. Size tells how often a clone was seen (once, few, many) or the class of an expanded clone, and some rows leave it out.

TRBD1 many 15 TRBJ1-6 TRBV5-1 TGCGCCAGCAGCCTACGACAGGGGGATAATTCACCCCTCCACTTT CASSLRQGDNSPLHF
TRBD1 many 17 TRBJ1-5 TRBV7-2 TGTGCCAGCAGCTTAGCCCCAGGGGGAAGTATCAATCAGCCCCAGCATTTT CASSLAPGGSINQPQHF
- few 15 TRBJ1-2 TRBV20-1 TGCAGTGCTCGGACGCAAGCGGCTTATAACTATGGCTACACCTTC CSARTQAAYNYGYTF
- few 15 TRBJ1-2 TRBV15 TGTGCCACCAGCAGAGATGCAAGGGACCTCTATGGCTACACCTTC CATSRDARDLYGYTF
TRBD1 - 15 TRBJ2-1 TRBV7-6 TGTGCCAGCAGCTTAGTGGGACAGGGTGACAATGAGCAGTTCTTC CASSLVGQGDNEQFF
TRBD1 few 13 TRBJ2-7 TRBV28 TGTGCCAGCAGATCAGGGGGCTCTTACGAGCAGTACTTC CASRSGGSYEQYF
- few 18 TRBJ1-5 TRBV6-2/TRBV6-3 TGTGCCAGCAGTCTCATACAGGGAAGCTCTTATAGCAATCAGCCCCAGCATTTT CASSLIQGSSYSNQPQHF
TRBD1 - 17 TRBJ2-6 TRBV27 TGTGCCAGCAGTTTCTACGCGGACAGGGCTGGGGCCAACGTCCTGACTTTC CASSFYADRAGANVLTF
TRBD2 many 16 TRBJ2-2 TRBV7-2 TGTGCCAGCAGCCTCCCCCCAGCGGGAGTAGGCGGGGAGCTGTTTTTT CASSLPPAGVGGELFF
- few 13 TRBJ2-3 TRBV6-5 TGTGCCAGCAGGTTAAACGGGGGAGATACGCAGTATTTT CASRLNGGDTQYF
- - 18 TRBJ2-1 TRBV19 TGTGCCAGTAGTATAGGGTGGGGCAGAGACTTTTCCTACAATGAGCAGTTCTTC CASSIGWGRDFSYNEQFF
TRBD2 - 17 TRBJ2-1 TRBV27 TGTGCCAGCAGATCCCGACCTTGGGCTAGCGGTTACAATGAGCAGTTCTTC CASRSRPWASGYNEQFF
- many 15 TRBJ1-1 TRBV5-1 TGCGCCAGCAGGCTCACTGCTGGATTGGGCACTGAAGCTTTCTTT CASRLTAGLGTEAFF
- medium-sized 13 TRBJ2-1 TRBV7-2 TGTGCCAGCAGCTTAGGGGATTACAATGAGCAGTTCTTC CASSLGDYNEQFF
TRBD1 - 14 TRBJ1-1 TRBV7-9 TGTGCCAGCAGGGGGACAGGGGAGAACACTGAAGCTTTCTTT CASRGTGENTEAFF
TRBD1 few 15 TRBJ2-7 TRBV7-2 TGTGCCAGCAGCCCAGGGACAGGGATGTCCTACGAGCAGTACTTC CASSPGTGMSYEQYF
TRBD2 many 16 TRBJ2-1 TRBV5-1 TGCGCCAGCAGCGTTCAACTGGCGGGAGGCCACAATGAGCAGTTCTTC CASSVQLAGGHNEQFF
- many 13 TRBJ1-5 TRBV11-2 TGTGCCAGCAGCTTAGGCCGAGATCAGCCCCAGCATTTT CASSLGRDQPQHF
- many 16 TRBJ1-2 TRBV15 TGTGCCACCAGCAGGACAAATGTTGAGGGGCGGGATGGCTACACCTTC CATSRTNVEGRDGYTF
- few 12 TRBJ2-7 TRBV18 TGTGCCAGCTCACCGGACCACGACGAGCAGTACTTC CASSPDHDEQYF
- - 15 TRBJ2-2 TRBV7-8 TGTGCCAGCAGCTTACGGGGCCAGGGCACCGGGGAGCTGTTTTTT CASSLRGQGTGELFF
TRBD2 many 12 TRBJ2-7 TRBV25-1 TGTGCCAGCAGTTTTACTAGCGACGAGCAGTACTTC CASSFTSDEQYF
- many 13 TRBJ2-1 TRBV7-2 TGTGCCAGCAGCTTAGTTAGCTACAATGAGCAGTTCTTC CASSLVSYNEQFF
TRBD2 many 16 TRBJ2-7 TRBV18 TGTGCCAGCTCACCACTTAGGGGACTAGCGGGAGACGAGCAGTACTTC CASSPLRGLAGDEQYF
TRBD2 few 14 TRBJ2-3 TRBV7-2 TGTGCCAGCAGCTTGGGACTAGCGGGAGGATTTCCGAATTTT CASSLGLAGGFPNF
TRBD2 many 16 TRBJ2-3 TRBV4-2 TGTGCCAGCAGCCAGAGACTAGCGGGAGGCACAGATACGCAGTATTTT CASSQRLAGGTDTQYF
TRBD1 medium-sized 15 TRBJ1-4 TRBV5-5 TGTGCCAGCAGCTTGGAGAGGGGGCCTAATGAAAAACTGTTTTTT CASSLERGPNEKLFF
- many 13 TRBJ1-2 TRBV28 TGTGCCAGCAGACCCGCCACCAGCTATGGCTACACCTTC CASRPATSYGYTF
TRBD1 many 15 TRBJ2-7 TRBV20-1 TGCAGTGCCACAAGGACAGGGGGGAACTCCTACGAGCAGTACTTC CSATRTGGNSYEQYF
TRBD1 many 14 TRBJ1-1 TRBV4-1 TGCGCCAGCAGCCGGCAAGACAGGGTCACTGAAGCTTTCTTT CASSRQDRVTEAFF